This is a list of T cell receptor beta chains from one sample in a study of Ad26.COV2.S vaccination and SARS-CoV-2 variants. Clones were sequenced by immunoSEQ multiplex PCR, and TCRdb holds only the in-frame ones, with some missing. The sample holds about 280,000 clones, about 87% seen once. Sequencing was performed on peripheral blood, taken in a trial of Ad26.COV2.S vaccine versus placebo. The receptor source for this set is a person between 18 and 65 years old who received the Ad26.COV2.S COVID-19 vaccine or a placebo. Both conserved end residues are part of each CDR3. Each record gives: V gene, J gene, D gene, clone size, CDR3 DNA, CDR3 protein. The D gene is left open where the match is weak. Only some rows state a clone size, as once, few, many or a class for expanded clones.

>TRBV7-3|TRBJ2-3|NA|NA
TGTGCCAGCAGCTCCTATACCACAGATACGCAGTATTTT
CASSSYTTDTQYF
>TRBV19|TRBJ2-1|NA|NA
TGTGCCAGTAGTACCCGACAGGGGACTATTCTTGGGCAGTTCTTC
CASSTRQGTILGQFF
>TRBV11-2|TRBJ2-1|TRBD2|NA
TGTGCCAGCAGCTGGGGACTAGCGGGGGAGCAGTTCTTC
CASSWGLAGEQFF
>TRBV12-3/TRBV12-4|TRBJ2-5|NA|few
TGTGCCAGCAGTTTTGGTGGCCAAGAGACCCAGTACTTC
CASSFGGQETQYF
>TRBV5-4|TRBJ2-5|TRBD2|once
TGTGCCAGCAGCTCTCCGGGGGTGGCGGGAGTGCGGGAGACCCAGTACTTC
CASSSPGVAGVRETQYF
>TRBV27|TRBJ2-7|TRBD2|NA
TGTGCCAGCCGGTGGAGCGGGAGCGACGAGCAGTACTTC
CASRWSGSDEQYF
>TRBV4-1|TRBJ2-7|TRBD2|NA
TGCGCCAGCAGCCAACCTTCCTTAGCGGGAGGGACGAAGCAGTACTTC
CASSQPSLAGGTKQYF
>TRBV7-9|TRBJ1-5|TRBD1|NA
TGTGCCAGCAGCTTAGCAACAGGGGGGTCGGAGCAGCCCCAGCATTTT
CASSLATGGSEQPQHF
>TRBV6-2/TRBV6-3|TRBJ1-1|NA|NA
TGTGCCAGCAGCCCTGGGACCCAGAGCACTGAAGCTTTCTTT
CASSPGTQSTEAFF
>TRBV9|TRBJ2-3|TRBD2|NA
TGTGCCAGCAGCGACAGGACTAGCGGGGGGGCGTGGGTGCAGTATTTT
CASSDRTSGGAWVQYF